One T cell receptor beta chain is described in this entry. The CDR3 extends over 14 amino acids. Germline-derived CDR1 and CDR2 are SEHNR and FQNEAQ (reference sequence). Unmatched junction bases numbered 4, after V lost 4 bases and J lost 3 bases. This sample stems from a study of blood T cell repertoires in COVID-19. Assay: immunoSEQ multiplex PCR; the TCRdb copy retains only in-frame clones and omits some. The sample gives around 150,000 clones, roughly nine tenths of which show up once; about 18% is in the top ten. V gene TRBV7-9 combines with J gene TRBJ1-2, with 8 positions matching TRBD1. What was sequenced was peripheral blood. The source is a man between 60 and 75 years old with active or convalescent COVID-19. The CDR3 here is CASSYGQGHYGYTF. DNA of the CDR3: TGTGCCAGCAGCTATGGACAGGGACACTATGGCTACACCTTC.